This T cell receptor (beta chain) is drawn from a study of T-cell memory formation after mild COVID-19. In the study overall: TCR clusters were mostly confined to one donor each. Study-wide findings and caveats: Mostly located in CM and EM were contracting CD4+ clones, with contracting CD8+ clones located in EMRA. There were some responding clones in pre-infection memory, which suggested that cross-reactive memory had joined.

This clonotype was seen more than once but under ten times. Its antigen is as yet unknown. From the 5' RACE reads, TCRdb called clonotypes with MiXCR, one entry per CDR3 protein. The sample shows 170,000 or so distinct CDR3 sequences, about a fifth of them seen only once. The sample consisted of PBMCs or a T cell subset sorted from them (not recorded which). This TCR came from an adult woman who had mild COVID-19 (a few samples of this study predate the infection). Cell type and time point are not known.

CDR3 in DNA: TGTGCCAGCAGCGTAGATCCCGCCAACACCATATATTTT. The encoded protein is CASSVDPANTIYF. This rearrangement joins TRBV9 to TRBJ1-3, with unresolved D. Trimming removed 0 bases at V and 7 bases at J, with 8 bases between. This CDR3 has 13 amino acids. Germline loops: CDR1 SGDLS, CDR2 YYNGEE.